Shown below are 25 T cell receptor beta chains from a single sample sequenced in a study of blood T cells in healthy people across ages. The second PCR ran about 7 to 12 cycles with a sample-barcoded 5' primer and J-beta primers. Via MiXCR, TCRdb re-called the 5' RACE reads, giving one row per CDR3 protein. The data contain under 1,000,000 distinct CDR3 sequences, about half of them seen just once; the ten biggest clones take up about a sixth. Sequencing used blood. Receptor source: a man older than 75 in good health.

This chain joins TRBV6-2 or TRBV6-3 and TRBJ2-1, with 10 bases lining up with TRBD2. J was trimmed by 6 bases and V by 6 bases; bases with no gene match: 8. Germline loops: CDR1 MNHEY, CDR2 SVGEGT. The CDR3 loop spans 15 amino acids. CDR3 protein: CASSPPSGRSNEQFF. CDR3 nucleotide sequence: TGTGCCAGCAGCCCCCCTAGCGGGAGAAGCAATGAGCAGTTCTTC.

V gene TRBV7-2 combines with J gene TRBJ1-5, with 8 positions matching TRBD1. The CDR3 is made up of 15 amino acids. Germline V gives CDR1 SGHTA, CDR2 FQGNSA. Trimming removed 5 bases from V and 3 bases from J; junction bases left unmatched: 6. CDR3 DNA sequence: TGTGCCAGCAGCGTACCGGGACAGGCCAATCAGCCCCAGCATTTT. It specifies CASSVPGQANQPQHF.

This chain links TRBV29-1 with TRBJ2-3; possible D gene TRBD2, 5 bases. Between the trimmed V and J ends, which lost 6 bases and 2 bases, there was a span of 9 bases. Germline lookup yields CDR1 SQVTM and CDR2 ANQGSEA. This CDR3 region has 12 residues. CDR3 sequence reads: CSVTGNTDTQYF. The CDR3 coding sequence is TGCAGCGTAACCGGGAACACAGATACGCAGTATTTT.

This clonotype was seen only a few times. The J gene is TRBJ2-1, the V gene TRBV6-5; D gene unclear. Germline assignment: CDR1 MNHEY and CDR2 SVGAGI. The CDR3 is 11 amino acids. The V end lost 8 bases, the J end lost 9 bases, and 11 bases lay between the germline ends. The CDR3 spells CASQTLGEQFF. The CDR3 DNA reads as TGTGCCAGCCAGACCCTAGGTGAGCAGTTCTTC.

The V gene is TRBV5-6, the J gene TRBJ2-3; TRBD2 aligns across 7 bases. Germline CDR1 is SGHDT and CDR2 is YYEEEE. The CDR3 consists of 17 residues. V lost 3 bases and J lost 5; bases outside the gene matches: 15. DNA of the CDR3: TGTGCCAGCAGCTCCGTTATGGAGCCGAGGGAGGGAGATACGCAGTATTTT. Translation: CASSSVMEPREGDTQYF.

There are a few counts of this clonotype. The rearrangement joins TRBV2 to TRBJ2-5; tentative D call: TRBD1 (6 bases). Trimming removed 4 bases from V and 4 bases from J, with 16 bases in between. Germline loops: CDR1 SNHLY, CDR2 FYNNEI. The CDR3 has 15 residues. CDR3 protein: CASSGDSRGTETQYF. CDR3 nucleotide sequence: TGTGCCAGCAGTGGTGATAGCAGGGGAACAGAGACCCAGTACTTC.

This rearrangement joins TRBV20-1 to TRBJ2-5, with 7 bases matching TRBD2. The CDR3 consists of 15 residues. CDR1 is DFQATT and CDR2 is SNEGSKA in the germline V gene (reference sequence). V trimming: 7 bases; J trimming: 5 bases; junction bases outside the gene matches: 16. CDR3 region: CSGLRVAGAGETQYF. CDR3 nucleotides: TGCAGTGGCCTCAGGGTTGCGGGAGCTGGGGAGACCCAGTACTTC.

For the CDR3, the DNA is TGCAGTGCTCCCAAGACTAGGGCCGACAATGAGCAGTTCTTC. Translating it yields CSAPKTRADNEQFF. V gene TRBV20-1 combines with J gene TRBJ2-1; D possibly corresponds to TRBD2 (6 bases). Per the germline V gene, CDR1 is DFQATT and CDR2 is SNEGSKA (reference sequence). With 5 bases removed from V and 5 bases from J, the gap between germline ends came to 16 bases. The CDR3 runs 14 residues.

This chain joins TRBV12-3 or TRBV12-4 and TRBJ2-3; maybe TRBD1 (6 bases). This CDR3 is 14 amino acids long. V dropped 3 bases and J dropped 15 bases, with 22 bases sitting between them. The DNA of the CDR3 is TGTGCCAGCAGTTTCAGAGGGGGAACAGATACGGAATATTTT. As protein: CASSFRGGTDTEYF.

This clonotype appeared many times. The chain combines TRBV29-1 with TRBJ2-1, with D possibly matching TRBD1 (6 bases). The V end lost 0 bases, the J end lost 0 bases, and 18 bases lay between the germline ends. Germline CDR1 is SQVTM and CDR2 is ANQGSEA. CDR3 length: 18 residues. The CDR3, as DNA: TGCAGCGTTGAAGAGGGGACAAAGGGGGACCTCTCCTACAATGAGCAGTTCTTC. It is translated as CSVEEGTKGDLSYNEQFF.

This clonotype has just a few counts. The chain couples TRBV7-2 to TRBJ2-3, with D possibly TRBD2 on 6 matching bases. V was pared by 2 bases and J by 7 bases, with 16 bases between. Per germline, CDR1 SGHTA and CDR2 FQGNSA. The CDR3 extends over 15 amino acids. The CDR3 region has the DNA TGTGCCAGCAGCTTATTAGTCGGGAGTGGTAATACGCAGTATTTT. Encoded protein: CASSLLVGSGNTQYF.

Regarding this clonotype: A much larger clone lies one base from this, so it may be a read error. This chain uses TRBV29-1 with TRBJ2-4, with 9 nucleotides matching TRBD2. The end of the DNA is better explained by TRBJ2-7, so the J call may be wrong. Germline CDR1 SQVTM, CDR2 ANQGSEA. This CDR3 is 14 amino acids long. The CDR3 nucleotides read TGCAGCGTTGTAGGAGCGGGAGGACTTTACGAGCAGTACTTC. Translating it yields CSVVGAGGLYEQYF.

Worth noting for this clonotype: An end of the junction does not agree with germline; a read error may underlie this. J is TRBJ2-5 and V is TRBV7-2, with D hard to call. This CDR3 contains 14 residues. The germline V gene encodes CDR1 SGHTA and CDR2 FQGNSA. The CDR3 protein is CARSLGWVGETQYF. In DNA form, the CDR3 reads TGTGCCAGGAGCTTAGGATGGGTCGGAGAGACCCAGTACTTC.

The CDR3 region has the DNA TGTGCCAGCAGTTACCATCCTGAGACAGGGACTTACGAGCAGTACTTC. Translating it yields CASSYHPETGTYEQYF. This chain links TRBV6-6 with TRBJ2-7, with D perhaps matching TRBD1 (7 bases). V gave up 2 bases and J gave up 4 bases, with 18 bases separating them. Germline V gene lookup returns CDR1 MNHNY and CDR2 SVGAGI (reference sequence). The CDR3 totals 16 residues.

The chain couples TRBV2 to TRBJ1-5, with D hard to call. CDR3 size: 13 residues. The germline CDR1 and CDR2 sequences are SNHLY and FYNNEI. V was trimmed by 3 bases and J by 4 bases, leaving 7 bases between them. CDR3 region: CASSEPGNQPQHF. The CDR3 DNA reads TGTGCCAGCAGTGAGCCGGGAAATCAGCCCCAGCATTTT.

As for this clonotype: One end of the junction is discordant with germline, which a read error may explain. This chain links TRBV7-6 with TRBJ2-7; D possibly corresponds to TRBD1 (5 bases). Germline V lookup: CDR1 SGHVS, CDR2 FNYEAQ. The CDR3 sequence is 15 residues long. The CDR3 protein is CASSIGQLESYEQNF. In DNA, the CDR3 is TGTGCCAGCAGCATAGGACAATTAGAATCCTACGAGCAGAACTTC.

Only a few counts were recorded for this clonotype. V is TRBV20-1 and J is TRBJ2-1; no reliable D call. Germline V gene sequence: CDR1 DFQATT, CDR2 SNEGSKA (reference sequence). The CDR3 totals 13 residues. V was cut by 2 bases and J by 0 bases, with 5 bases left in between. CDR3 in DNA: TGCAGTGCTAGACAGAGCTCCTACAATGAGCAGTTCTTC. This sequence encodes CSARQSSYNEQFF.

This chain joins TRBV28 and TRBJ2-5; no clear D. Per germline, CDR1 MDHEN and CDR2 SYDVKM. CDR3 length: 13 residues. V was pared by 1 base and J by 11 bases, with 14 bases between. CDR3 nucleotide sequence: TGTGCCAGCAGTTTATCACTTCCTCGAGAGCAGTACTTC. Translation gives CASSLSLPREQYF.

As to this clonotype: A much larger clone lies a single base off, so this may be a read error. The J gene is TRBJ2-7, the V gene TRBV7-9, with D possibly called TRBD1 or TRBD2 (6 bases each). The CDR3 has 14 residues. The V gene's germline CDR1 is SEHNR and CDR2 FQNEAQ (reference sequence). The DNA of the CDR3 is TGTGCCAGCAGCTGGGGGGCGGGATCCTACGGGCAGTACTTC. Its translation is CASSWGAGSYGQYF. Filled out from reference TRBV7-9 and TRBJ2-7, the complete variable domain reads DTGVSQNPRHKITKRGQNVTFRCDPISEHNRLYWYRQTLGQGPEFLTYFQNEAQLEKSRLLSDRFSAERPKGSFSTLEIQRTEQGDSAMYLCASSWGAGSYGQYFGPGTRLTVT.

This chain connects TRBV7-3 to TRBJ2-3; D is tentatively TRBD1 or TRBD2 (5 bases each). V gave up 4 bases and J gave up 5 bases, with 13 bases separating them. The CDR3 consists of 14 residues. CDR1 SGHTA and CDR2 FQGTGA come from the germline V gene. The CDR3 sequence is CASSWGWSGDTQYF. CDR3 nucleotide sequence: TGTGCCAGCAGCTGGGGGTGGTCGGGAGATACGCAGTATTTT.

This clonotype was seen a few times. The gene calls are TRBV27 and TRBJ1-1, with D unclear. The germline V gene has CDR1 MNHEY and CDR2 SMNVEV (reference sequence). This CDR3 is built from 11 residues. V was trimmed by 2 bases and J by 11 bases, leaving 9 bases between them. The CDR3 nucleotides read TGTGCCAGCAGTTTACTCGGGATTGCTTTCTTT. Translating it yields CASSLLGIAFF.

The chain has TRBV28 and TRBJ2-3, with D possibly matching TRBD2 (7 bases). Per the germline V gene, CDR1 is MDHEN and CDR2 is SYDVKM. V was cut by 6 bases and J by 4 bases, with 20 bases left in between. The length of the CDR3 is 16 residues. The DNA for the CDR3 is TGTGCCAGCAGCCGCAGGGGCGGGGGCCTCCCAGATACGCAGTATTTT. Translation: CASSRRGGGLPDTQYF.

To note about this clonotype: A much larger clonotype is one base distant, so this may be a read error. This rearrangement joins TRBV7-8 to TRBJ2-5; D not resolved. The CDR3 has 13 amino acids. Germline assignment: CDR1 SGHVS and CDR2 FQNEAQ. Deletions cut 5 bases from V and 11 bases from J, with 18 bases between. Here the CDR3 DNA reads TGTGCCAGCAGCCCCACGGTAGAATCTGAGCAGTACTTC. The encoded protein is CASSPTVESEQYF. Full variable domain (remainder filled in from reference TRBV7-8 and TRBJ2-5): GAGVSQSPRYKVAKRGQDVALRCDPISGHVSLFWYQQALGQGPEFLTYFQNEAQLDKSGLPSDRFFAERPEGSVSTLKIQRTQQEDSAVYLCASSPTVESEQYFGPGTRLLVL.

The chain links TRBV20-1 to TRBJ2-1; D unclear. Trimming removed 7 bases from V and 4 bases from J, with 14 bases in between. The germline V gene encodes CDR1 DFQATT and CDR2 SNEGSKA (reference sequence). This CDR3 is 13 amino acids long. CDR3 DNA sequence: TGCAGTGAGGCGCCCCCACCTTACAATGAGCAGTTCTTC. It yields the protein CSEAPPPYNEQFF.

The chain combines TRBV4-2 with TRBJ2-5; 9 bases are a match to TRBD2. The J call is doubtful: the DNA matches TRBJ2-7 better. Germline CDR1 is LGHNA and CDR2 is YNFKEQ. This CDR3 is built from 13 residues. DNA for the CDR3: TGTGCCAGCAGCTCTAGCGGGGTTTACGAGCAGTACTTC. It encodes CASSSSGVYEQYF.